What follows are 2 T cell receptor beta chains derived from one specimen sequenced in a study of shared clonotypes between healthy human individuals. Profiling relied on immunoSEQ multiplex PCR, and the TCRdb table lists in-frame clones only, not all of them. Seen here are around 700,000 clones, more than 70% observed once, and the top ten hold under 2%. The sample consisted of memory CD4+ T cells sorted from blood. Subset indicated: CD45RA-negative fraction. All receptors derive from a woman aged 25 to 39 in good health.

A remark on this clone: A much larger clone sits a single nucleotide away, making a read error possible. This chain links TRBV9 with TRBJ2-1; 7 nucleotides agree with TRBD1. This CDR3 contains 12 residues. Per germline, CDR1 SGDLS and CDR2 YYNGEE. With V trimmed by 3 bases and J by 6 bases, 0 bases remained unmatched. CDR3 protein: CASSGQGNEQFF. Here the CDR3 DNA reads TGTGCCAGCAGCGGACAGGGCAATGAGCAGTTCTTC.

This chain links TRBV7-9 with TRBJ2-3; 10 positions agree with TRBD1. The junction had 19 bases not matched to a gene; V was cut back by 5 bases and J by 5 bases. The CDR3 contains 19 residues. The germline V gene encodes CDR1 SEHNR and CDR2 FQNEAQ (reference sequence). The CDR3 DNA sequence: TGTGCCAGCAGCCCGAATAGACAGGGGGCCATGTCCTCCATAGATACGCAGTATTTT. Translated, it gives CASSPNRQGAMSSIDTQYF. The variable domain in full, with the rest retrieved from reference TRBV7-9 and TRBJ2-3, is DTGVSQNPRHKITKRGQNVTFRCDPISEHNRLYWYRQTLGQGPEFLTYFQNEAQLEKSRLLSDRFSAERPKGSFSTLEIQRTEQGDSAMYLCASSPNRQGAMSSIDTQYFGPGTRLTVL.